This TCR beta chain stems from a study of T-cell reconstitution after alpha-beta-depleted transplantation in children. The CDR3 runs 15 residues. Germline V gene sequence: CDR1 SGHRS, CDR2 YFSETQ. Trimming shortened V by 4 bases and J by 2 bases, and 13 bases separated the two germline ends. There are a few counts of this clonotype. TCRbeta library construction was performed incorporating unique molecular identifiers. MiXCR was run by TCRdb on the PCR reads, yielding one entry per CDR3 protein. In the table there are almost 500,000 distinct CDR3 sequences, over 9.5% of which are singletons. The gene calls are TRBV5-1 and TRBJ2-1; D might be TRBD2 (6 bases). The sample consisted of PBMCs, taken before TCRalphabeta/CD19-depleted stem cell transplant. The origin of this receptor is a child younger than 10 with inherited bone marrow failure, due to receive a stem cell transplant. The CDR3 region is CASSPWDLPYNEQFF. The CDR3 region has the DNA TGCGCCAGCAGCCCGTGGGACTTGCCCTACAATGAGCAGTTCTTC. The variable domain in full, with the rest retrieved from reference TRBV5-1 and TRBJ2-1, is KAGVTQTPRYLIKTRGQQVTLSCSPISGHRSVSWYQQTPGQGLQFLFEYFSETQRNKGNFPGRFSGRQFSNSRSEMNVSTLELGDSALYLCASSPWDLPYNEQFFGPGTRLTVL.